This is a list of T cell receptor beta chains from one sample in a study of shared clonotypes between healthy human individuals. This table comes from immunoSEQ multiplex PCR, and its TCRdb copy is limited to in-frame clones, with some not included. The repertoire holds more than 1 million clones, with 70% to 80% as singletons. The sequenced sample was memory CD4+ T cells from PBMCs. These receptor sequences come from a young man in good health. Some clones in this sample may be carry-over from other donors' samples. CDR3s include the opening cysteine and the closing phenylalanine or tryptophan. D genes are given only for firm matches. For some rows the clone size is stated as once, few or many, or as a class when expanded; others skip it.

V gene	clone size	J gene	D gene	CDR3 DNA	CDR3 protein
TRBV6-1	.	TRBJ2-1	.	TGTGCCAGCAGTACGGGCGGGGTCCCCGGAAATGAGCAGTTCTTC	CASSTGGVPGNEQFF
TRBV2	.	TRBJ2-3	.	TGTGCCAGCAAGGGCAGGGTGACAGATACGCAGTATTTT	CASKGRVTDTQYF
TRBV28	once	TRBJ1-3	TRBD1	TGTGCCAGCAGTCAATTAGGACAGGGTAGGGACACCATATATTTT	CASSQLGQGRDTIYF
TRBV7-2	few	TRBJ2-5	.	TGTGCCAGCAGTCTCGACACCGTCAGGACCCAGTACTTC	CASSLDTVRTQYF
TRBV14	.	TRBJ2-2	.	TGTGCCAGCAGCCCCCAATTACAGGGACGGAGCACCGGGGAGCTGTTTTTT	CASSPQLQGRSTGELFF
TRBV5-1	.	TRBJ2-5	.	TGCGCCAGCAGCTTAATGGGACACGGGGGCAGCGCGGAGACCCAGTACTTC	CASSLMGHGGSAETQYF
TRBV5-4	once	TRBJ2-7	TRBD1	TGTGCCAGCAGCTTGGATTGGGGGACAGGGGGGGCCGCGCAGTACTTC	CASSLDWGTGGAAQYF
TRBV2	once	TRBJ1-3	.	TGTGCCAGCAGTGCCTCCGGAGGGCTTGGAAACACCATATATTTT	CASSASGGLGNTIYF
TRBV18	.	TRBJ2-2	.	TGTGCCAGCTCAGCAGGCTCCGGGCCTTCGGGGCTGTTTTTT	CASSAGSGPSGLFF
TRBV6-5	.	TRBJ1-2	.	TGTGCCAGCAGCCCAGGCGTGAAGGGTAACTATGGCTACACCTTC	CASSPGVKGNYGYTF
TRBV2	.	TRBJ2-7	TRBD2	TGTGCCAGCAGTGAAGGAGGTAGCGGGATTTTCTTC	CASSEGGSGIFF
TRBV7-3	.	TRBJ2-7	TRBD2	TGTGCCAGCAGCTCGTCCCCGACTAGCGAAATCCACTTC	CASSSSPTSEIHF
TRBV5-4	.	TRBJ1-3	.	TGTGCCAGCAGCATTACAGGGAGAAGCTCTGGAAACACCATATATTTT	CASSITGRSSGNTIYF
TRBV7-9	.	TRBJ2-3	.	TGTGCCAGCAGCTTATCGGTCTACCGGGGCACAGATACGCAGTATTTT	CASSLSVYRGTDTQYF
TRBV4-1	.	TRBJ1-2	TRBD1	TGCGCCAGCAGCCAAAACGTAGGACAGGGTGTAGGTGGCTACACCTTC	CASSQNVGQGVGGYTF
TRBV6-4	once	TRBJ1-5	.	TGTGCCAGCAGTGACTCGCCGGGCAGGTCCCTTTCGGGGCAGCCCCAGCATTTT	CASSDSPGRSLSGQPQHF
TRBV27	.	TRBJ2-1	.	TGTGCCAGCAGGAGAGCGGGTCCCAGCTCCTACAATGAGCAGTTCTTC	CASRRAGPSSYNEQFF
TRBV7-2	.	TRBJ2-3	.	TGTGCCAGCAGCCCCAGAGATAGCGGCGGCACAGATACGCAGTATTTT	CASSPRDSGGTDTQYF
TRBV7-2	.	TRBJ1-2	.	TGTGCCAGCAGCTTAAAGGCGTCAGGGGTCTTAAGCGGCTACACCTTC	CASSLKASGVLSGYTF
TRBV2	many	TRBJ2-7	.	TGTGCCAGCACTTCAGAGTCCTACGAGCAGTACTTC	CASTSESYEQYF
TRBV27	.	TRBJ1-2	.	TGTGCCAGCAGTTTCGTAGGCGGTGACTATGGCTACACCTTC	CASSFVGGDYGYTF
TRBV6-1	once	TRBJ1-2	.	TGTGCCAGCAGTGAAGTGGCGGGCTTCTATGGCTACACCTTC	CASSEVAGFYGYTF
TRBV28	.	TRBJ1-1	TRBD1	TGTGCCAGCAGCCCCGGGACAGGCTACACTGAAGCTTTCTTT	CASSPGTGYTEAFF
TRBV7-3	.	TRBJ2-3	TRBD2	TGTGCCAGCGGGACTAGCGGCTCTACGCAGTATTTT	CASGTSGSTQYF
TRBV29-1	.	TRBJ2-7	TRBD2	TGCAGCGTTAGACGCGGGAGCAGCTCCTACGAGCAGTACTTC	CSVRRGSSSYEQYF
TRBV5-1	.	TRBJ2-2	.	TGCGCCAGCAGCTCCCGGGACCCGACCGGGGAGCTGTTTTTT	CASSSRDPTGELFF
TRBV4-1	.	TRBJ2-7	.	TGCGCCAGCAGCCAGCCCCTCCCGAGGGTCGGCTTAGGCTACGAGCAGTACTTC	CASSQPLPRVGLGYEQYF
TRBV5-5	.	TRBJ1-2	TRBD1	TGTGCCAGCAGCTTGTCCGGACAGGGGGCCGTGAGGGGCTCCACCTTC	CASSLSGQGAVRGSTF
TRBV6-4	.	TRBJ2-1	.	TGTGCCAGCAGTGACTCCCCGGGTTTGGGTGAGCAGTTCTTC	CASSDSPGLGEQFF
TRBV27	.	TRBJ2-5	TRBD1	TGTGCCAGCAGGAGGACAGGGAGTGAGACCCAGTACTTC	CASRRTGSETQYF
TRBV6-6	.	TRBJ1-1	.	TGTGCCAGCAGTTACTTTGGCTCCACTGAAGCTTTCTTT	CASSYFGSTEAFF
TRBV14	.	TRBJ2-3	TRBD2	TGTGCCAGCAGCCCCCTACTAGCGGGACTTTCTGATACGCAGTATTTT	CASSPLLAGLSDTQYF
TRBV6-5	.	TRBJ2-7	TRBD2	TGTGCCAGCAGTTACTCCCTAGCGGGGAACTACGAGCAGTACTTC	CASSYSLAGNYEQYF
TRBV9	.	TRBJ1-2	.	TGTGCCAGCAGCGGGGGGAGGGGAGCTCTCCCCTATGGCTACACCTTC	CASSGGRGALPYGYTF
TRBV10-3	.	TRBJ2-7	.	TGTGCCATCAGTGAGATGGGTGGCGGGGCCTACGAGCAGTACTTC	CAISEMGGGAYEQYF
TRBV14	many	TRBJ1-2	.	TGTGCCAGCAGCCAAGCAATCGGGAAATCGGACTACACCTTC	CASSQAIGKSDYTF
TRBV5-6	.	TRBJ2-5	TRBD1	TGTGCCAGCAGCTTGGGTACAGGGGGCGATGAGAAGACCCAGTACTTC	CASSLGTGGDEKTQYF
TRBV27	once	TRBJ1-4	.	TGTGCCAGCAGTTTATCGTGGGCGGTGCTTAATGAAAAACTGTTTTTT	CASSLSWAVLNEKLFF
TRBV11-1	.	TRBJ2-7	TRBD1	TGTGCCAGCAGCCCACCCTATCCGGGACAGTCGTTCTACGAGCAGTACTTC	CASSPPYPGQSFYEQYF
TRBV6-6	.	TRBJ1-2	.	TGTGCCAGCAGTTACGGTGCCCAATATGGCTACACCTTC	CASSYGAQYGYTF
TRBV5-1	.	TRBJ2-7	.	TGTGCCAGCAGCTTGGGGCGCTCCTACGAGCAGTACTTC	CASSLGRSYEQYF
TRBV19	few	TRBJ1-2	TRBD1	TGTGCCAGTAGTATAAGGAGACAGGGCGGAAGCAACTATGGCTACACCTTC	CASSIRRQGGSNYGYTF
TRBV30	.	TRBJ2-1	.	TGTGCCTGGGGCGGAGTAGCTTCATACAATGAGCAGTTCTTC	CAWGGVASYNEQFF
TRBV18	.	TRBJ2-2	TRBD2	TGTGCCAGCTCACCGTGGGGACTAGCGGGAGTCAGTTTGGCCGGGGAGCTGTTTTTT	CASSPWGLAGVSLAGELFF
TRBV19	.	TRBJ2-7	.	TGTGCCAGTAGTCCCGGATACAGGAGGTCGGACGAGCAGTACTTC	CASSPGYRRSDEQYF
TRBV7-9	.	TRBJ1-4	TRBD1	TGTGCCAGCAACAGGGGGTCCGGCGCTAATGAAAAACTGTTTTTT	CASNRGSGANEKLFF